This TCR beta chain was captured in a study of response to subunit inactivated influenza vaccine. The table lists this clonotype with many counts. TCRdb called the RT-PCR reads again in MiXCR, with one record for every CDR3 protein. The sample shows 250,000 to 350,000 distinct CDR3 sequences, 20% to 25% of them seen only once. V was pared by 6 bases and J by 4 bases, with 18 bases between. Germline-derived CDR1 and CDR2 are MNHEY and SVGEGT. The CDR3 contains 15 residues. The receptor was isolated from a man aged 50 to 69 who received an inactivated influenza vaccine. This chain connects TRBV6-2 or TRBV6-3 to TRBJ1-1; D possibly corresponds to TRBD1 (5 bases). The specimen comprised PBMCs from blood, sampled less than 22 months after vaccination. This CDR3 is CASSQGRLEVTEAFF. The CDR3 nucleotides are TGTGCCAGCAGCCAGGGACGGCTGGAGGTCACTGAAGCTTTCTTT.